Reported below is one T cell receptor beta chain. This entry belongs to a study of blood T cell repertoires in COVID-19. Germline CDR1 reads SGHNT; CDR2 reads YYREEE (reference sequence). The CDR3 has 14 residues. The J segment lost 5 bases and the V segment lost 3 bases, leaving 4 bases of the junction unmatched. Measured with immunoSEQ multiplex PCR; TCRdb has only the in-frame clones, and not every one. The sample lists 130,000 to 150,000 clones, approximately 80% occurring once. This receptor was identified in a man between 70 and 80 years old who had recovered from COVID-19. The chain employs TRBV5-4 and TRBJ2-2; the match to TRBD2 covers 7 bases. Sequenced material: peripheral blood. The CDR3 DNA reads as TGTGCCAGCAGCTGGGGACTACATACCGGGGAGCTGTTTTTT. Its protein is CASSWGLHTGELFF.